Presented here are 10 T cell receptor beta chains from one specimen sequenced in a study of technical replicates of blood from a handful of donors. Libraries were prepared by immunoSEQ multiplex PCR; TCRdb keeps only in-frame clonotypes and omits some of them. The sample carries over 50,000 clones, 94% recorded once. The sequencing sample was made of T cells isolated from PBMCs. These receptors were collected from a human donor in good health.

The chain joins TRBV11-2 to TRBJ1-3; unclear D gene. The ends were cut back, 2 bases at V and 9 bases at J, with 11 bases in the middle. The CDR3 has 13 residues. Per germline, CDR1 SGHAT and CDR2 FQNNGV. CDR3 region: CASSLQQPGTIYF. The CDR3 DNA follows: TGTGCCAGCAGCTTACAACAGCCAGGCACCATATATTTT. Full variable domain (missing parts from reference TRBV11-2 and TRBJ1-3): EAGVAQSPRYKIIEKRQSVAFWCNPISGHATLYWYQQILGQGPKLLIQFQNNGVVDDSQLPKDRFSAERLKGVDSTLKIQPAKLEDSAVYLCASSLQQPGTIYFGEGSWLTVV.

Here the CDR3 reads CASSLGAGKYQETQYF. CDR3 sequence (DNA): TGTGCCAGCAGCTTAGGCGCAGGGAAGTACCAAGAGACCCAGTACTTC. This chain connects TRBV7-9 to TRBJ2-5, with TRBD1 as a possible D gene (5 bases). This CDR3 contains 16 residues. Germline V CDR1 and CDR2: SEHNR, FQNEAQ (reference sequence). V lost 1 base, J lost 0 bases, and 12 bases lay in between.

The J gene is TRBJ1-2, the V gene TRBV5-4; D not certain. Germline V CDR1 and CDR2: SGHNT, YYREEE (reference sequence). V was shortened by 2 bases and J by 0 bases, with 5 bases between the two germline ends. CDR3 length: 13 residues. The CDR3 reads CASSLTANYGYTF. CDR3 DNA sequence: TGTGCCAGCAGCTTAACAGCTAACTATGGCTACACCTTC.

The chain links TRBV5-5 to TRBJ1-1; 10 positions match TRBD1. Germline assignment: CDR1 SGHKS and CDR2 YYEKEE (reference sequence). With V trimmed by 3 bases and J by 5 bases, 4 bases remained unmatched. The CDR3 contains 14 residues. The CDR3, as DNA: TGTGCCAGCAGCTCCGGACAGGGGGTAACTGAAGCTTTCTTT. As protein: CASSSGQGVTEAFF.

The CDR3 DNA is TGCGCCAGCAGCTTGGGGACAGGTTACTCCTATAATTCACCCCTCCACTTT. Its translation is CASSLGTGYSYNSPLHF. V gene TRBV5-1 combines with J gene TRBJ1-6, with 7 bases that match TRBD1. CDR1 SGHRS and CDR2 YFSETQ come from the germline V gene. Unmatched junction bases numbered 3, after V lost 0 bases and J lost 0 bases. The CDR3 covers 17 residues.

The chain employs TRBV6-6 and TRBJ1-2; the D gene is possibly TRBD1 (5 bases). V was cut by 5 bases and J by 10 bases, with 23 bases left in between. The CDR3 extends over 15 amino acids. Germline CDR1 and CDR2: MNHNY and SVGAGI (reference sequence). The CDR3 region has the DNA TGTGCCAGCAGTCGGGCTGAGACAGCAGCTATGAACTACACCTTC. It codes for CASSRAETAAMNYTF.

This rearrangement joins TRBV5-4 to TRBJ1-4; no reliable D call. Trimming shortened V by 1 base and J by 5 bases, and 12 bases separated the two germline ends. The CDR3 has 15 amino acids. CDR1 is SGHNT and CDR2 is YYREEE in the germline V gene (reference sequence). The chain's CDR3 is CASSLTGVDNEKLFF. The CDR3 DNA sequence: TGTGCCAGCAGCTTGACCGGGGTTGACAATGAAAAACTGTTTTTT.

The CDR3 reads CAIGPGQGYEQYF. In nucleotides, the CDR3 is TGTGCCATCGGACCGGGACAGGGCTACGAGCAGTACTTC. The chain links TRBV10-3 to TRBJ2-7; 9 bases fit TRBD1. The CDR3 extends over 13 amino acids. V shed 8 bases, J shed 3 bases, and the junction held 5 bases outside the gene matches. The germline gives CDR1 ENHRY, CDR2 SYGVKD.

The chain links TRBV7-6 to TRBJ2-1; D gene uncertain. The CDR3 length is 15 residues. Germline V gene data show CDR1 as SGHVS and CDR2 as FNYEAQ. V lost 3 bases, J lost 0 bases, and 9 bases lay in between. The CDR3 nucleotides read TGTGCCAGCAGCTTGGGCGTGGGCTCCTACAATGAGCAGTTCTTC. Protein product: CASSLGVGSYNEQFF.

The CDR3 sequence is CASSLVQGSGYTF. Here the CDR3 DNA reads TGTGCCAGCAGCTTAGTACAGGGAAGTGGCTACACCTTC. This chain uses TRBV7-6 with TRBJ1-2; D is perhaps TRBD1 (6 bases). V lost 1 base to trimming and J lost 7 bases, with 10 bases between them. CDR1 is SGHVS and CDR2 is FNYEAQ in the germline V gene. The CDR3 is 13 amino acids. Looking up the rest from reference TRBV7-6 and TRBJ1-2 gives the full variable domain: GAGVSQSPRYKVTKRGQDVALRCDPISGHVSLYWYRQALGQGPEFLTYFNYEAQQDKSGLPNDRFSAERPEGSISTLTIQRTEQRDSAMYRCASSLVQGSGYTFGSGTRLTVV.